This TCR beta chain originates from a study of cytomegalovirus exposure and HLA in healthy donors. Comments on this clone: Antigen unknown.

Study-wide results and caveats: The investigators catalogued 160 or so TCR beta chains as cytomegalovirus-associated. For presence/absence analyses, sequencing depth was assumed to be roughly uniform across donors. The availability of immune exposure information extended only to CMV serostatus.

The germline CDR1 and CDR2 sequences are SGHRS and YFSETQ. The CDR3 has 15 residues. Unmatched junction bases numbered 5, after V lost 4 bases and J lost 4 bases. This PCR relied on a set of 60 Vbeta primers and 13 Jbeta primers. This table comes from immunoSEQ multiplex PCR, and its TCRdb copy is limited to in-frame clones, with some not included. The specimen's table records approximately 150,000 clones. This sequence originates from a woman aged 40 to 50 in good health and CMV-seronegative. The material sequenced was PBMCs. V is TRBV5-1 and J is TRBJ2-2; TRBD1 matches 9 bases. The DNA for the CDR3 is TGCGCCAGCAGCCAAGGACAGGGGTCCACCGGGGAGCTGTTTTTT. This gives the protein CASSQGQGSTGELFF.